The 26 T cell receptor beta chains reported below all come from one sample, sequenced in a study of blood T cell repertoires in COVID-19. Assay: immunoSEQ multiplex PCR; the TCRdb copy retains only in-frame clones and omits some. The data hold under 350,000 clones, with roughly 91% observed a single time. The source material was PBMCs or T cells enriched from blood (not recorded which). The source is a woman in her sixties who had recovered from COVID-19.

The J gene is TRBJ1-3, the V gene TRBV7-8, with D perhaps TRBD1 (5 bases). Germline CDR1 SGHVS, CDR2 FQNEAQ. The CDR3 length is 19 residues. V was shortened by 6 bases and J by 6 bases, with 30 bases between the two germline ends. As DNA, the CDR3 is TGTGCCAGCAGTTCAACCCGTAATGGGGCAGGTCAGATGGAAAACACCATATATTTT. Translating it yields CASSSTRNGAGQMENTIYF.

V gene TRBV4-1 combines with J gene TRBJ1-1; the D gene is possibly TRBD1 (5 bases). The CDR3 totals 14 residues. Germline lookup yields CDR1 MGHRA and CDR2 YSYEKL. Trimming shortened V by 4 bases and J by 2 bases, and 11 bases separated the two germline ends. CDR3 in amino acids: CASSLTALNTEAFF. CDR3 sequence (DNA): TGCGCCAGCAGCCTGACAGCGCTTAACACTGAAGCTTTCTTT.

V is TRBV10-2 and J is TRBJ1-6, with 8 nucleotides matching TRBD1. V was clipped by 7 bases and J by 7 bases; unmatched bases: 12. Germline V CDR1 and CDR2: WSHSY, SAAADI. The CDR3 consists of 16 residues. The CDR3 reads CASIPGTGYPNSPLHF. The CDR3 region has the DNA TGCGCCAGCATTCCCGGGACAGGATATCCGAATTCACCCCTCCACTTT.

This clone was observed a handful of times. The chain carries TRBV19 and TRBJ2-2; D unclear. Trimming removed 1 base from V and 9 bases from J, with 6 bases in between. Per the germline V gene, CDR1 is LNHDA and CDR2 is SQIVND (reference sequence). CDR3 length equals 12 residues. The CDR3 coding sequence is TGTGCCAGTAGTATAGGGCCGCGGGAGCTGTTTTTT. Translating it yields CASSIGPRELFF.

The CDR3 bases are TGTGCCAGCTCACCACCGGGGAGCGGGAGGGCCTACAATGAGCAGTTCTTC. Protein sequence: CASSPPGSGRAYNEQFF. The chain is built from TRBV18 and TRBJ2-1; 10 positions agree with TRBD2. In germline, CDR1 is KGHSH, CDR2 LQKENI. The CDR3 totals 17 residues. After removal of 0 bases from V and 2 bases from J, the junction contained 4 bases not matched to a gene.

The chain joins TRBV5-8 to TRBJ1-2, with D possibly TRBD1 on 5 matching bases. Germline CDR1 reads SGHTS; CDR2 reads YDEGEE. V lost 2 bases, J lost 7 bases, and 9 bases lay in between. The CDR3 consists of 12 residues. The CDR3 reads CASSLQATGYTF. As DNA, the CDR3 is TGTGCCAGCAGCTTACAGGCGACTGGCTACACCTTC. Full variable domain (rest looked up from reference TRBV5-8 and TRBJ1-2): EAGVTQSPTHLIKTRGQQATLRCSPISGHTSVYWYQQALGLGLQFLLWYDEGEERNRGNFPPRFSGRQFPNYSSELNVNALELEDSALYLCASSLQATGYTFGSGTRLTVV.

The CDR3 region has the DNA TGTGCCAGCAGCTCCCATAGGACTAGCTTCTACGAGCAGTACTTC. It translates to CASSSHRTSFYEQYF. The J gene is TRBJ2-7, the V gene TRBV7-9; 8 positions match TRBD2. The CDR3 loop spans 15 amino acids. J gave up 3 bases and V 4 bases, and 8 bases lay outside the gene matches. CDR1 is SEHNR, CDR2 FQNEAQ, per germline (reference sequence).

The chain is built from TRBV5-5 and TRBJ1-4, with a possible D match to TRBD1 (5 bases). Germline loops: CDR1 SGHKS, CDR2 YYEKEE (reference sequence). The V gene lost 3 bases and the J gene lost 7 bases, with 19 bases spanning the gap. This CDR3 spans 16 amino acids. The CDR3: CASSWGFGGASEKLFF. CDR3 coding DNA: TGTGCCAGCAGCTGGGGGTTCGGCGGGGCATCTGAAAAACTGTTTTTT. Using reference TRBV5-5 and TRBJ1-4 for the parts outside the CDR3, the full variable domain is DAGVTQSPTHLIKTRGQQVTLRCSPISGHKSVSWYQQVLGQGPQFIFQYYEKEERGRGNFPDRFSARQFPNYSSELNVNALLLGDSALYLCASSWGFGGASEKLFFGSGTQLSVL.

The rearrangement uses TRBV2 and TRBJ2-5; TRBD2 agrees at 7 bases. CDR1 SNHLY and CDR2 FYNNEI come from the germline V gene. After removal of 7 bases from V and 5 bases from J, the junction contained 1 base not matched to a gene. This CDR3 has 11 residues. CDR3: CASTGRETQYF. For the CDR3, the DNA is TGTGCCAGCACCGGGAGGGAGACCCAGTACTTC.

The rearrangement links TRBV4-1 to TRBJ1-2, with D perhaps TRBD1 (5 bases). With 4 bases removed from V and 0 bases from J, the gap between germline ends came to 15 bases. In germline, CDR1 is MGHRA, CDR2 YSYEKL. CDR3 size: 16 residues. The CDR3 loop is CASSPSSTAANYGYTF. CDR3 nucleotide sequence: TGCGCCAGCAGCCCAAGTTCGACAGCAGCTAACTATGGCTACACCTTC.

The gene calls are TRBV7-3 and TRBJ1-1; 9 nucleotides align to TRBD1. The J segment lost 1 base and the V segment lost 5 bases, leaving 11 bases of the junction unmatched. In germline, CDR1 is SGHTA, CDR2 FQGTGA. The CDR3 runs 17 residues. The CDR3 here is CASSPYPWDRENTEAFF. CDR3 coding DNA: TGTGCCAGCAGCCCTTATCCCTGGGACAGGGAGAACACTGAAGCTTTCTTT.

V gene TRBV6-5 combines with J gene TRBJ2-1, with a possible D match to TRBD2 (5 bases). Trimming removed 6 bases at V and 10 bases at J, with 13 bases between. CDR3 length: 12 residues. Germline CDR1 MNHEY, CDR2 SVGAGI. CDR3 nucleotide sequence: TGTGCCAGCAGCCCGCCCTCGGGGGAGCAGTTCTTC. Its translation: CASSPPSGEQFF.

The chain recombines TRBV2 with TRBJ1-6, with no clear D. V lost 4 bases and J lost 4, with 17 bases in between. This CDR3 is 17 amino acids long. Germline CDR1 reads SNHLY; CDR2 reads FYNNEI. CDR3 nucleotide sequence: TGTGCCAGCAGTGTTCGTGTGGGGAGACTATATAATTCACCCCTCCACTTT. Translation: CASSVRVGRLYNSPLHF.

V gene TRBV20-1 combines with J gene TRBJ2-7; D may be TRBD1 (6 bases). This CDR3 has 14 amino acids. Trimming cost V 3 bases and J 4 bases, with 16 bases left between them. Germline CDR1 is DFQATT and CDR2 is SNEGSKA (reference sequence). The CDR3 protein is CSASGLTGMYEQYF. CDR3 coding DNA: TGCAGTGCTAGTGGGTTAACAGGGATGTACGAGCAGTACTTC.

The chain combines TRBV7-8 with TRBJ1-1; TRBD1 matches at 8 bases. Germline V gene data show CDR1 as SGHVS and CDR2 as FQNEAQ. V lost 5 bases, J lost 4 bases, and 6 bases stayed unmatched. This CDR3 is built from 14 residues. The chain's CDR3 is CASSINTGGTEAFF. The CDR3 DNA is TGTGCCAGCAGCATAAACACAGGGGGCACTGAAGCTTTCTTT.

This chain joins TRBV12-3 or TRBV12-4 and TRBJ2-5; D unclear. V was clipped by 8 bases and J by 5 bases, with 15 bases between them. The CDR3 is 13 amino acids. The DNA of the CDR3 is TGTGCCAGCCGACGATCCCGGAGCGAGACCCAGTACTTC. This gives the protein CASRRSRSETQYF.

The rearrangement joins TRBV2 to TRBJ1-5, with D possibly matching TRBD1 (6 bases). The CDR3 covers 15 residues. Deletions cut 4 bases from V and 3 bases from J, with 13 bases between. Germline V gene sequence: CDR1 SNHLY, CDR2 FYNNEI. Here the CDR3 reads CASSVEDSDNQPQHF. DNA of the CDR3: TGTGCCAGCAGTGTGGAGGACAGCGACAATCAGCCCCAGCATTTT.

The J gene is TRBJ1-5, the V gene TRBV19; a possible D gene is TRBD1 (5 bases). CDR1 is LNHDA, CDR2 SQIVND, per germline (reference sequence). Trimming stripped 3 bases from V and 0 bases from J, with 9 bases between. The CDR3 is 15 residues long. The CDR3 DNA is TGTGCCAGTAGTATTTTACAGGATAGCAATCAGCCCCAGCATTTT. Translating gives CASSILQDSNQPQHF.

This rearrangement joins TRBV30 to TRBJ2-5; maybe TRBD2 (5 bases). V lost 4 bases and J 2 bases, leaving 17 bases between the germline ends. The CDR3 is 15 amino acids. Germline CDR1 is GTSNPN and CDR2 is SVGIG (reference sequence). This CDR3 reads CAWNLGRGTQETQYF. CDR3 DNA sequence: TGTGCCTGGAATCTTGGTCGGGGAACACAAGAGACCCAGTACTTC.

This clone was observed a handful of times. The chain combines TRBV7-6 with TRBJ1-1; TRBD1 matches 8 bases. V shed 4 bases and J 4 bases; nucleotides not matched to a gene: 5. CDR1 is SGHVS, CDR2 FNYEAQ, per germline. CDR3 length: 14 amino acids. CDR3 protein: CASSYRGMGTEAFF. DNA of the CDR3: TGTGCCAGCAGCTACAGGGGGATGGGCACTGAAGCTTTCTTT. Combining the CDR3 with reference TRBV7-6 and TRBJ1-1 gives the whole variable domain GAGVSQSPRYKVTKRGQDVALRCDPISGHVSLYWYRQALGQGPEFLTYFNYEAQQDKSGLPNDRFSAERPEGSISTLTIQRTEQRDSAMYRCASSYRGMGTEAFFGQGTRLTVV.

Note on this clone: The germline gene is not matched at one end of the junction; a read error may be the cause. J is TRBJ1-4 and V is TRBV2; tentatively, D is TRBD1 (5 bases). Germline CDR1 SNHLY, CDR2 FYNNEI. The CDR3 totals 12 residues. CDR3 nucleotides: TGTGCCAGCAGTGAAAGGGGTTTGGGACTATATTTT. Translating it yields CASSERGLGLYF.

The V gene is TRBV28, the J gene TRBJ2-3, with unresolved D. V lost 6 bases and J 1 base, leaving 11 bases between the germline ends. Germline V gives CDR1 MDHEN, CDR2 SYDVKM. The CDR3 contains 14 residues. CDR3 sequence reads: CASRTPSGTDTQYF. The CDR3 nucleotides are TGTGCCAGCAGGACTCCATCGGGCACAGATACGCAGTATTTT. The full variable domain, its missing parts supplied by reference TRBV28 and TRBJ2-3, is DVKVTQSSRYLVKRTGEKVFLECVQDMDHENMFWYRQDPGLGLRLIYFSYDVKMKEKGDIPEGYSVSREKKERFSLILESASTNQTSMYLCASRTPSGTDTQYFGPGTRLTVL.

The chain employs TRBV9 and TRBJ2-1; a weak D match, TRBD2 (7 bases). Trimming removed 4 bases from V and 9 bases from J, with 20 bases in between. The CDR3 is 15 amino acids. In germline, CDR1 is SGDLS, CDR2 YYNGEE. The chain's CDR3 is CASSLRRGGLGEQFF. CDR3 nucleotides: TGTGCCAGCAGCCTCCGGAGGGGGGGGCTGGGTGAGCAGTTCTTC.

The chain uses TRBV6-5 and TRBJ2-7; 13 positions agree with TRBD2. Germline CDR1 and CDR2: MNHEY and SVGAGI. This CDR3 comprises 15 residues. The J segment lost 2 bases and the V segment lost 6 bases, leaving 4 bases of the junction unmatched. CDR3 nucleotide sequence: TGTGCCAGCAGGGCCGGGACTAGCGGGACCTACGAGCAGTACTTC. Translating gives CASRAGTSGTYEQYF.

V is TRBV13 and J is TRBJ1-2; possibly TRBD1 for D (5 bases). V lost 4 bases and J 8 bases, leaving 11 bases between the germline ends. CDR3 length: 12 amino acids. Per germline, CDR1 PRHDT and CDR2 FYEKMQ (reference sequence). CDR3 bases: TGTGCCAGCAGCTCACAGGAAAGGGGCTACACCTTC. Its protein product is CASSSQERGYTF.

The CDR3 loop reads CASSPIGGAFYGYTF. The CDR3 DNA follows: TGTGCCAGCAGTCCGATCGGGGGGGCGTTCTATGGCTACACCTTC. J is TRBJ1-2 and V is TRBV27; a possible D gene is TRBD1 (6 bases). CDR1 and CDR2 from the germline V gene are MNHEY and SMNVEV (reference sequence). Trimming took 5 bases from V and 4 from J, leaving 17 bases between them. The CDR3 has 15 residues.